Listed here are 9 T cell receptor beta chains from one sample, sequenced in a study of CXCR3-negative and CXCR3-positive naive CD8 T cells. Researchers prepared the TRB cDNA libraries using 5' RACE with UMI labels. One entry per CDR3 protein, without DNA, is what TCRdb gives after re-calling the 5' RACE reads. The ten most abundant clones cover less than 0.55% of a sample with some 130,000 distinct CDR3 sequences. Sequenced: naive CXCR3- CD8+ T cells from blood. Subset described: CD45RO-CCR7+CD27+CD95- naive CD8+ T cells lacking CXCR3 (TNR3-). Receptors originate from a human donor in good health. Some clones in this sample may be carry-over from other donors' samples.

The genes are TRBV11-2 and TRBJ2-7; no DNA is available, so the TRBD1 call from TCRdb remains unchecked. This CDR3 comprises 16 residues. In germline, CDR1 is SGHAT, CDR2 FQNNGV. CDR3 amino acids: CASSLVVGGPTYEQYF.

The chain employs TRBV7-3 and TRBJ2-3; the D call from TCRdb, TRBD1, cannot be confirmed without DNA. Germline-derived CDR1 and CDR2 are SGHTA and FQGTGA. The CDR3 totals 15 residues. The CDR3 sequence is CASSLTLSRADTQYF.

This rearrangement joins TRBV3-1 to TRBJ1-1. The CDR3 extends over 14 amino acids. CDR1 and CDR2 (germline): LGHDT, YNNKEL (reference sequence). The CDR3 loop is CASSQGDINTEAFF.

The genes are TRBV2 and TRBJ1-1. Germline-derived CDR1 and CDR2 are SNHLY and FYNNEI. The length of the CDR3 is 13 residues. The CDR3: CASRDNMNTEAFF.

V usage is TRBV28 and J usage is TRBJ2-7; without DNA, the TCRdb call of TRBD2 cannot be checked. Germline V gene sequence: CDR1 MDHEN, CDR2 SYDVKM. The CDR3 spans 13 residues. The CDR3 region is CASRRTEGYEQYF.

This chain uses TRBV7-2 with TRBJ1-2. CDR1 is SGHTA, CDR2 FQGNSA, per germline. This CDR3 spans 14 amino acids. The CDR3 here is CASSLAGTNYGYTF.

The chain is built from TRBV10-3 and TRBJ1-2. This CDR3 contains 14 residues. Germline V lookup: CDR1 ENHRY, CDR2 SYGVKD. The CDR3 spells CAISESAANYGYTF.

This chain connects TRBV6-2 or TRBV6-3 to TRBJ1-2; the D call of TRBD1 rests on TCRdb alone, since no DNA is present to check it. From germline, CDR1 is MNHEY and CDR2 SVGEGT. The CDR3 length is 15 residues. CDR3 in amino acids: CASSYSTGPGYGYTF.

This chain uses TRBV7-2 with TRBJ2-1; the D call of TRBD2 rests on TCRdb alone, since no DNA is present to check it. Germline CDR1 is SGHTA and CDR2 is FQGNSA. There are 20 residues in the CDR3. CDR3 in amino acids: CASSLGLAGSWGRSYNEQFF. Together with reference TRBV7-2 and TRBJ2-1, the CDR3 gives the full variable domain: GAGVSQSPSNKVTEKGKDVELRCDPISGHTALYWYRQSLGQGLEFLIYFQGNSAPDKSGLPSDRFSAERTGGSVSTLTIQRTQQEDSAVYLCASSLGLAGSWGRSYNEQFFGPGTRLTVL.